A single sample gave rise to the 20 T cell receptor beta chains below, sequenced in a study of T cell repertoires in cytomegalovirus infection. MiXCR was run by TCRdb on the reads, yielding one entry per CDR3 protein. The sample lists about 490,000 distinct CDR3 sequences, 10% to 12% occurring once. The specimen sequenced was PBMCs. The receptors shown here come from a human donor in good health (CMV status not recorded). Some clones in this sample may be carry-over from other donors' samples.

The chain combines TRBV6-6 with TRBJ2-2; 12 bases fit TRBD2. The CDR3 has 14 amino acids. The germline CDR1 and CDR2 sequences are MNHNY and SVGAGI (reference sequence). V dropped 7 bases and J dropped 8; count of bases not matched to a gene: 5. CDR3 region: CASTASGGVGELFF. CDR3 sequence (DNA): TGTGCCAGCACGGCTAGCGGGGGGGTAGGGGAGCTGTTTTTT.

The chain links TRBV2 to TRBJ2-1; maybe TRBD1 (6 bases). This CDR3 spans 16 amino acids. Trimming removed 7 bases from V and 6 bases from J, with 22 bases in between. Germline V CDR1 and CDR2: SNHLY, FYNNEI. CDR3 nucleotides: TGTGCCAGCATGGCCTTTATAGGGACATCCGGCAATGAGCAGTTCTTC. Amino acid sequence: CASMAFIGTSGNEQFF.

The CDR3 DNA reads as TGTGCCACCAGTGCCCCGACAGGGGGTTCTGGGGCCAACGTCCTGACTTTC. It is translated as CATSAPTGGSGANVLTF. The chain combines TRBV24-1 with TRBJ2-6; TRBD1 matches at 9 bases. CDR1 KGHDR and CDR2 SFDVKD come from the germline V gene. V lost 5 bases to trimming and J lost 1 base; unmatched junction nucleotides: 5. This CDR3 comprises 17 residues.

This clonotype showed up just a few times. The chain employs TRBV5-4 and TRBJ2-5, with 11 bases that match TRBD1. Germline lookup yields CDR1 SGHNT and CDR2 YYREEE (reference sequence). The CDR3 loop spans 16 amino acids. The J segment lost 3 bases and the V segment lost 1 base, leaving 5 bases of the junction unmatched. The CDR3, as DNA: TGTGCCAGCAGCTTGCCTCCGGGACAGGGGGAAGAGACCCAGTACTTC. It encodes CASSLPPGQGEETQYF.

This chain joins TRBV20-1 and TRBJ1-6; TRBD1 matches 7 bases. V dropped 0 bases and J dropped 9; count of bases not matched to a gene: 5. Looked up from germline, CDR1 is DFQATT and CDR2 is SNEGSKA (reference sequence). This CDR3 has 14 amino acids. The CDR3 region is CSARDTGVGSPLHF. The CDR3 DNA sequence: TGCAGTGCTAGAGATACAGGGGTTGGTTCACCCCTCCACTTT.

J is TRBJ2-7 and V is TRBV3-1; 8 bases line up with TRBD2. CDR3 size: 16 residues. V was clipped by 0 bases and J by 3 bases; unmatched bases: 7. Germline V lookup: CDR1 LGHDT, CDR2 YNNKEL (reference sequence). CDR3 bases: TGTGCCAGCAGCCAAGAACTTACTAGCGGTATCTACGAGCAGTACTTC. Translating gives CASSQELTSGIYEQYF.

This clonotype was detected many times. CDR3 nucleotide sequence: TGCGCCAGCAGCTTGCTACCCGGGACAACGAACACCGGGGAGCTGTTTTTT. Translating gives CASSLLPGTTNTGELFF. This sequence joins TRBV5-1 and TRBJ2-2, with a possible D match to TRBD1 (6 bases). Trimming pared 1 base from V and 0 bases from J, leaving 13 bases between. The CDR3 has 17 residues. The germline V gene has CDR1 SGHRS and CDR2 YFSETQ.

To note about this clonotype: This may stem from a read error, because a much larger clone lies one nucleotide away. The chain uses TRBV5-1 and TRBJ2-1, with 15 bases aligning to TRBD2. V shed 4 bases and J 12 bases; nucleotides not matched to a gene: 11. Germline V gene sequence: CDR1 SGHRS, CDR2 YFSETQ. The CDR3 sequence is 16 residues long. The CDR3 is CASSPGLAGGNDVQFF. The CDR3 DNA reads as TGCGCCAGCAGCCCCGGACTAGCGGGAGGGAATGATGTGCAGTTCTTC.

This clonotype showed up many times. This CDR3 reads CASSSSGSEQYF. Here the CDR3 DNA reads TGCGCCAGCAGCTCGTCGGGAAGCGAGCAGTACTTC. The chain employs TRBV5-1 and TRBJ2-7, with D possibly matching TRBD2 (5 bases). The CDR3 has 12 amino acids. Germline CDR1 SGHRS, CDR2 YFSETQ. V lost 3 bases and J 6 bases, leaving 10 bases between the germline ends.

This clonotype has a count of ten or more. This chain connects TRBV12-3 or TRBV12-4 to TRBJ2-5, with 10 bases lining up with TRBD2. This CDR3 is built from 15 residues. V trimming: 8 bases; J trimming: 5 bases; junction bases outside the gene matches: 11. The CDR3 is CASLQGSGGWETQYF. CDR3 sequence (DNA): TGTGCCAGCCTACAGGGTAGCGGGGGGTGGGAGACCCAGTACTTC.

As concerns this clonotype: A read error may produce the germline difference seen at one junction end. V usage is TRBV7-9 and J usage is TRBJ2-5; TRBD2 matches 8 bases. CDR1 is SEHNR and CDR2 is FQNEAQ in the germline V gene (reference sequence). The CDR3 length is 14 residues. This chain's CDR3 is CASSLSGVQATQYF. DNA of the CDR3: TGTGCCAGCAGCCTTAGCGGGGTCCAAGCGACCCAGTACTTC.

This clonotype was picked up a small number of times. This chain joins TRBV6-1 and TRBJ1-5; 10 bases are shared with TRBD1. J was trimmed by 2 bases and V by 4 bases; bases with no gene match: 14. The CDR3 consists of 19 residues. Germline CDR1 MNHNS, CDR2 SASEGT. CDR3 residues: CASSATGTGVFSGNQPQHF. The CDR3 DNA reads TGTGCCAGCAGTGCCACCGGGACAGGGGTTTTTTCGGGCAATCAGCCCCAGCATTTT.

This clonotype was observed at least ten times. V usage is TRBV12-3 or TRBV12-4 and J usage is TRBJ2-5; D call uncertain. V gave up 5 bases and J gave up 2 bases, with 12 bases separating them. The CDR3 is made up of 14 amino acids. The CDR3 here is CASSPQLEQETQYF. The CDR3 DNA is TGTGCCAGCAGTCCACAACTGGAACAAGAGACCCAGTACTTC.

This clonotype was counted a few times. The rearrangement links TRBV28 to TRBJ1-1, with unresolved D. The CDR3 totals 15 residues. The germline CDR1 and CDR2 sequences are MDHEN and SYDVKM. V lost 5 bases and J 1 base, leaving 14 bases between the germline ends. DNA of the CDR3: TGTGCCAGCAGTCCCGCAAGGTCTGGGAACACTGAAGCTTTCTTT. This codes for CASSPARSGNTEAFF.

The V call is TRBV29-1, the J call TRBJ2-2; D uncertain. V lost 6 bases and J lost 4, with 12 bases in between. Germline CDR1 SQVTM, CDR2 ANQGSEA. The CDR3 length is 13 residues. In DNA form, the CDR3 reads TGCAGCGTGACTCCCGGGTCCACCGGGGAGCTGTTTTTT. This codes for CSVTPGSTGELFF.

This clonotype has ten or more counts. The chain employs TRBV6-1 and TRBJ2-3; 8 bases match TRBD2. Trimming at V came to 2 bases and at J to 4 bases, leaving 5 bases not matched to a gene. CDR1 MNHNS and CDR2 SASEGT come from the germline V gene. This CDR3 contains 15 residues. The CDR3 DNA is TGTGCCAGCAGTGAACGCGGGGGGACGGCAGATACGCAGTATTTT. Translated, it gives CASSERGGTADTQYF.

There are many counts of this clonotype. The V and J genes are TRBV6-2 or TRBV6-3 and TRBJ1-5; D is unresolved. V dropped 2 bases and J dropped 4 bases, with 9 bases sitting between them. Germline V gene sequence: CDR1 MNHEY, CDR2 SVGEGT. CDR3 length: 14 residues. The CDR3 DNA reads TGTGCCAGCAGTTACCAAAGAAGTAATCAGCCCCAGCATTTT. It specifies CASSYQRSNQPQHF.

This clonotype has just a few counts. This chain links TRBV10-3 with TRBJ1-4; D perhaps matches TRBD1 (6 bases). Germline-derived CDR1 and CDR2 are ENHRY and SYGVKD. Trimming removed 6 bases at V and 1 base at J, with 12 bases between. The CDR3 spans 15 residues. CDR3: CAISEEQGTNEKLFF. CDR3 DNA: TGTGCCATCAGCGAAGAACAGGGAACTAATGAAAAACTGTTTTTT.

In this sample, this clonotype turned up many times. The V gene is TRBV7-2, the J gene TRBJ2-6; possible D gene TRBD1, 6 bases. Germline V gene data show CDR1 as SGHTA and CDR2 as FQGNSA. The CDR3 has 16 residues. The V end lost 2 bases, the J end lost 3 bases, and 11 bases lay between the germline ends. CDR3 sequence: CASSLQGGVGANVLTF. Written as DNA, the CDR3 is TGTGCCAGCAGCTTACAAGGGGGAGTTGGGGCCAACGTCCTGACTTTC.

This clonotype was seen a few times. This chain uses TRBV3-1 with TRBJ1-6; the D is unclear. V gave up 1 base and J gave up 9 bases, with 13 bases separating them. This CDR3 spans 15 amino acids. The germline CDR1 and CDR2 sequences are LGHDT and YNNKEL (reference sequence). The CDR3, as DNA: TGTGCCAGCAGCCAAGGGACGGCGTTTAGTTCACCCCTCCACTTT. It specifies CASSQGTAFSSPLHF.